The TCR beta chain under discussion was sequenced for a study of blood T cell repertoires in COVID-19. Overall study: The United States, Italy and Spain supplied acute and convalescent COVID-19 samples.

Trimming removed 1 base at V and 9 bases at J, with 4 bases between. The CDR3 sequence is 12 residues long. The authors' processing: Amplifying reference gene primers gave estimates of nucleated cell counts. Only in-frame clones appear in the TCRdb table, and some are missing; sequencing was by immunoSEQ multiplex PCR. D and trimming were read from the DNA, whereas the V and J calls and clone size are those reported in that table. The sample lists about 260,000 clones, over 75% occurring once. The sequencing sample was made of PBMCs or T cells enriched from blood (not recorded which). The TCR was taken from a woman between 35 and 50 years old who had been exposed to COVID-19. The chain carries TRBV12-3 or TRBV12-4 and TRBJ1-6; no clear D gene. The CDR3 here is CASSLERSPLHF. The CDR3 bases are TGTGCCAGCAGTTTAGAGCGTTCACCCCTCCACTTT.